Included here is one T cell receptor (beta chain) sequence, with context. Its antigen is still unknown. No qualities accompany the bases; no much larger clone lies one base away. In light of the paper, this sample's treatment or condition label describes: randomized to nivolumab then ipilimumab (arm A) or the reverse (arm B). Prior DNA-damaging chemotherapy had not been received by any trial patient. A FACS Aria II flow cytometer was used to sort live CD3+CD8+ cells that were negative for CD19 and CD56 from thawed PBMCs. Samples came from patients with melanoma in CheckMate 064, a randomized, open-label phase II trial of sequential checkpoint blockade. Leukapheresis was used to collect peripheral blood mononuclear cells, which were then purified with Ficoll-Paque and frozen in human serum with about 10% DMSO. Right after sorting, the blood CD3+CD8+ cells were verified to be >95% pure, and DNA extraction followed.

TCRbeta CDR3 regions were immunosequenced from genomic DNA with the immunoSEQ Assay. Genomic DNA was amplified by bias-controlled multiplex PCR before high-throughput sequencing. In the source study's methods: To quantify the absolute abundance of each unique TCRbeta CDR3 region, the sequences were collapsed and filtered. Clonality, defined as 1 minus Pielou's evenness, was calculated using productive rearrangements only. Clones with significantly greater frequencies in on-treatment versus baseline samples were identified using a previously published method. TCRdb took this table from immuneACCESS and kept in-frame rearrangements with V and J called. Such tables lack part of the clones; where checked against another copy, unresolved V genes explain under half of the gap, and the rest is unexplained. Clone size and the V and J calls come from that table; the DNA yielded D and trimming. The sample profile shows some 10,000 clones; just under 75% of them were found once. The ten largest clonotypes hold 17% of the sample.

These data come from a study of sequential checkpoint blockade in melanoma (dated 2019 in TCRdb). General notes on the study: In a 1:1 randomization, patients received either first-line nivolumab then ipilimumab (arm A) or ipilimumab then nivolumab (arm B). Maintenance nivolumab was given following each of the two trial sequences.

The CDR3 holds 16 amino acids from the cysteine to the phenylalanine. Only CDR3 DNA remains: 48 bases, in frame from the first base. Unmatched junction bases come to 15, with V trimmed by 5 bases and J by 5 bases. From the germline V gene, CDR1 is LGHNA and CDR2 is YNFKEQ. General study outcomes and caveats: The model for predicting response that combines TCR metrics with mutation burden needs to be validated in larger, independent patient cohorts.

This material consisted of CD8+ T cells sorted from blood (inferred from file names), taken from a patient given nivolumab and ipilimumab in sequence. The chain employs TRBV4-2 and TRBJ2-7; TRBD2 fits 7 bases in the junction. This clonotype was obtained from a human donor with melanoma. This receptor has the CDR3 CASSGIGGFGSNEQYF. The base sequence is TGTGCCAGCAGCGGAATCGGGGGGTTCGGGTCCAACGAGCAGTACTTC.